The 20 T cell receptor beta chains reported below all come from one sample, sequenced in a study of STAT3 mutations in large granular lymphocyte leukemia. Their target antigens are unknown. The assay was immunoSEQ multiplex PCR, and TCRdb's table has in-frame clones only and misses some. This sample carries tens of thousands of clones, around three quarters of them seen once, and the ten largest clones take around 30%. General observations from the study: Every T-cell large granular lymphocyte leukemia patient had at least one immunodominant TCR beta clonotype.

The sequenced material came from peripheral blood mononuclear cells. The receptor set was obtained from a woman between 50 and 59 years old with T-cell large granular lymphocyte leukemia. Some clones in this sample may be carry-over from other donors' samples.

In nucleotides, the CDR3 is TGTGCCAGCAGCTTAGGCGGGAGCTCTGGAAACACCATATATTTT. Its protein is CASSLGGSSGNTIYF. This sequence joins TRBV7-3 and TRBJ1-3; D remains unclear. CDR3 size: 15 residues. V was trimmed by 2 bases and J by 0 bases, leaving 8 bases between them. CDR1 and CDR2 from the germline V gene are SGHTA and FQGTGA.

The sample holds a few counts of this clone. V and J are TRBV7-2 and TRBJ2-1; TRBD1 is a possible D gene (5 bases). The CDR3 has 12 amino acids. V was pared by 3 bases and J by 5 bases, with 5 bases between. Germline V CDR1 and CDR2: SGHTA, FQGNSA. The CDR3 loop is CASSLTDNEQFF. As DNA, the CDR3 is TGTGCCAGCAGCTTGACAGACAATGAGCAGTTCTTC.

This clone occurred a few times. CDR3 nucleotide sequence: TGTGCCAGCAGTCGCCGGGACAGGGGGCTAGGCTACACCTTC. It yields the protein CASSRRDRGLGYTF. The rearrangement joins TRBV28 to TRBJ1-2; 12 bases are shared with TRBD1. The CDR3 has 14 amino acids. Germline V gives CDR1 MDHEN, CDR2 SYDVKM. The junction had 6 bases not matched to a gene; V was cut back by 5 bases and J by 8 bases.

In its sample, this clone was seen a few times. J is TRBJ2-1 and V is TRBV7-2; the D gene could be TRBD1 or TRBD2 (5 bases each). This CDR3 is 15 amino acids long. Germline V gene sequence: CDR1 SGHTA, CDR2 FQGNSA. V dropped 4 bases and J dropped 5 bases, with 15 bases sitting between them. CDR3 region: CASSSYGTPNNEQFF. The DNA of the CDR3 is TGTGCCAGCAGCTCATACGGGACGCCCAACAATGAGCAGTTCTTC.

The rearrangement uses TRBV18 and TRBJ2-3; perhaps TRBD2 as D (5 bases). Trimming left V 4 bases short and J 0 bases short, with 8 bases between. The CDR3 runs 14 residues. Germline loops: CDR1 KGHSH, CDR2 LQKENI. The CDR3 loop reads CASSRRTSTDTQYF. The CDR3 DNA is TGTGCCAGCTCACGGAGGACTAGCACAGATACGCAGTATTTT.

The chain combines TRBV11-2 with TRBJ2-3; 7 positions match TRBD1. Germline CDR1 is SGHAT and CDR2 is FQNNGV. The V and J ends lost 5 bases and 1 base, in that order; junction bases with no gene match: 12. The CDR3 spans 17 residues. CDR3 in DNA: TGTGCCAGCAGCCTCCCGGACAGGCCGCGTCGCACAGATACGCAGTATTTT. Its translation: CASSLPDRPRRTDTQYF.

The V gene is TRBV20-1, the J gene TRBJ2-7; D not resolved. Trimming took 2 bases from V and 6 from J, leaving 8 bases between them. The V gene's germline CDR1 is DFQATT and CDR2 SNEGSKA (reference sequence). This CDR3 contains 11 residues. The CDR3 DNA reads as TGCAGTGCTAGACACGTAGGCGAGCAGTACTTC. Its protein is CSARHVGEQYF.

V gene TRBV5-5 combines with J gene TRBJ1-1, with a weak D call TRBD1 (5 bases). Trimming cost V 0 bases and J 11 bases, with 17 bases left between them. The CDR3 is 14 residues long. From germline, CDR1 is SGHKS and CDR2 YYEKEE (reference sequence). The CDR3 region is CASSLVVGDAFAFF. CDR3 coding DNA: TGTGCCAGCAGCTTGGTAGTAGGGGACGCGTTTGCTTTCTTT.

The chain couples TRBV14 to TRBJ2-6; D tentatively fits TRBD1 or TRBD2 (5 bases each). The germline V and J ends were trimmed by 3 bases and 0 bases, with 12 bases remaining between them. CDR1 is SGHDN and CDR2 is FVKESK in the germline V gene. This CDR3 has 17 amino acids. The CDR3 protein is CASSHLPGRSGANVLTF. The DNA of the CDR3 is TGTGCCAGCAGCCACTTACCGGGACGCTCTGGGGCCAACGTCCTGACTTTC. Using reference TRBV14 and TRBJ2-6 for the parts outside the CDR3, the full variable domain is EAGVTQFPSHSVIEKGQTVTLRCDPISGHDNLYWYRRVMGKEIKFLLHFVKESKQDESGMPNNRFLAERTGGTYSTLKVQPAELEDSGVYFCASSHLPGRSGANVLTFGAGSRLTVL.

The V and J genes are TRBV5-1 and TRBJ2-7; 7 bases are a match to TRBD1. Germline loops: CDR1 SGHRS, CDR2 YFSETQ. The CDR3 is 13 residues long. Losses at the gene ends were 3 bases for V and 3 bases for J; bases not matched to a gene: 3. The CDR3 DNA is TGCGCCAGCAGCTCGGGACAGAGCTACGAGCAGTACTTC. Translation gives CASSSGQSYEQYF. Full variable domain (remainder filled in from reference TRBV5-1 and TRBJ2-7): KAGVTQTPRYLIKTRGQQVTLSCSPISGHRSVSWYQQTPGQGLQFLFEYFSETQRNKGNFPGRFSGRQFSNSRSEMNVSTLELGDSALYLCASSSGQSYEQYFGPGTRLTVT.

This clone was found a few times. The V call is TRBV19, the J call TRBJ2-3, with a tentative D call TRBD1 (6 bases). Germline assignment: CDR1 LNHDA and CDR2 SQIVND (reference sequence). CDR3 length: 12 amino acids. V gave up 1 base and J gave up 10 bases, with 9 bases separating them. The CDR3 DNA reads TGTGCCAGTAGTATAGTACAGGGACCGCAGTATTTT. Protein product: CASSIVQGPQYF.

CDR3 in amino acids: CASSFESSGANVLTF. Here the CDR3 DNA reads TGCGCCAGCAGCTTTGAGAGCTCTGGGGCCAACGTCCTGACTTTC. The rearrangement uses TRBV5-1 and TRBJ2-6; no clear D gene. The CDR3 has 15 residues. The V end lost 2 bases, the J end lost 0 bases, and 6 bases lay between the germline ends. From germline, CDR1 is SGHRS and CDR2 YFSETQ.

V usage is TRBV27 and J usage is TRBJ2-7, with 11 positions matching TRBD1. The CDR3 loop spans 14 amino acids. CDR1 and CDR2 (germline): MNHEY, SMNVEV (reference sequence). V gave up 5 bases and J gave up 4 bases; unmatched junction bases: 4. CDR3 protein: CASSRGQGGYEQYF. The CDR3 DNA reads as TGTGCCAGCAGTAGGGGACAGGGGGGGTACGAGCAGTACTTC.

The V and J genes are TRBV7-2 and TRBJ2-5, with D uncertain. This CDR3 spans 14 amino acids. With 1 base removed from V and 5 bases from J, the gap between germline ends came to 11 bases. The V gene's germline CDR1 is SGHTA and CDR2 FQGNSA. The CDR3 DNA reads as TGTGCCAGCAGCTTAGTATTGGTTGGGGAGACCCAGTACTTC. This translates into CASSLVLVGETQYF.

The sample holds one count of this clone. V is TRBV9 and J is TRBJ2-7; TRBD1 agrees at 10 bases. Germline V gene lookup returns CDR1 SGDLS and CDR2 YYNGEE. CDR3 length: 15 residues. Trimming at V came to 3 bases and at J to 5 bases, leaving 8 bases not matched to a gene. CDR3: CASSGDRGLLDEQYF. CDR3 nucleotide sequence: TGTGCCAGCAGCGGCGACAGGGGGCTTTTAGACGAGCAGTACTTC.

The chain couples TRBV20-1 to TRBJ2-7, with D hard to call. The CDR3 consists of 11 residues. Germline-derived CDR1 and CDR2 are DFQATT and SNEGSKA (reference sequence). The V gene lost 5 bases and the J gene lost 3 bases, with 8 bases spanning the gap. CDR3 protein: CSAPDYYEQYF. CDR3 bases: TGCAGTGCTCCAGATTACTACGAGCAGTACTTC.

J is TRBJ2-1 and V is TRBV18; possibly TRBD1 for D (5 bases). Between the trimmed V and J ends, which lost 2 bases and 2 bases, there was a span of 10 bases. Germline values: CDR1 KGHSH, CDR2 LQKENI. The CDR3 is 15 residues long. The CDR3 here is CASSPESQAYNEQFF. The CDR3 DNA reads TGTGCCAGCTCACCAGAGTCACAGGCCTACAATGAGCAGTTCTTC.

The genes are TRBV10-3 and TRBJ2-7; 7 bases map to TRBD1. Germline V gene sequence: CDR1 ENHRY, CDR2 SYGVKD. The CDR3 is made up of 13 amino acids. Trimming cost V 6 bases and J 6 bases; bases outside gene matches: 8. The CDR3 DNA follows: TGTGCCATCAGCCGAACAGGGGACGGCGAGCAGTACTTC. This sequence encodes CAISRTGDGEQYF.

The chain recombines TRBV29-1 with TRBJ2-1; 8 bases map to TRBD2. The germline CDR1 and CDR2 sequences are SQVTM and ANQGSEA. The CDR3 totals 15 residues. V lost 1 base to trimming and J lost 9 bases; unmatched junction nucleotides: 11. CDR3 region: CSVEAGSGSYGEQFF. The CDR3 bases are TGCAGCGTTGAAGCTGGCAGCGGGAGTTACGGTGAGCAGTTCTTC.

This clone was found a few times. This chain links TRBV9 with TRBJ2-2; no definite D call. V dropped 0 bases and J dropped 6 bases, with 9 bases sitting between them. The germline V gene encodes CDR1 SGDLS and CDR2 YYNGEE. The CDR3 has 14 amino acids. CDR3 sequence reads: CASSVVPEAGELFF. The DNA of the CDR3 is TGTGCCAGCAGCGTAGTTCCCGAGGCCGGGGAGCTGTTTTTT.